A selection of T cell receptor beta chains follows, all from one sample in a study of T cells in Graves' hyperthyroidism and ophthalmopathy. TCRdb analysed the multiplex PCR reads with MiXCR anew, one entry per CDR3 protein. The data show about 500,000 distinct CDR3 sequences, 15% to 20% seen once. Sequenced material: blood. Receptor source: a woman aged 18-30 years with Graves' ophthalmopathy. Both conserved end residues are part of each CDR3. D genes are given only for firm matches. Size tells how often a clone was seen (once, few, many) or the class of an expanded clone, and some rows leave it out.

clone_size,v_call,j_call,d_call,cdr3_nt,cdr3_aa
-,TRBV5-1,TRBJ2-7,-,TGCGCCAGCAGCTGGGGTGAGGGCTACGAGCAGTACTTC,CASSWGEGYEQYF
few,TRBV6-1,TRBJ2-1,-,TGTGCCAGCAGTGAAATGAGTCAGACCGATGAGCAGTTCTTC,CASSEMSQTDEQFF
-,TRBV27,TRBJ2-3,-,TGTGCCAGCAGTTTGACAGGTCGGTCAGATACGCAGTATTTT,CASSLTGRSDTQYF
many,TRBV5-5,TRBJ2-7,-,TGTGCCAGCAGCTTGCGCAATTCCTACGAGCAGTACTTC,CASSLRNSYEQYF
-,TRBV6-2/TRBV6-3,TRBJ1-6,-,TGTGCCAGCAGTTACGACCAGGAGAATTCACCCCTCCACTTT,CASSYDQENSPLHF
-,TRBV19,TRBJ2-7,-,TGTGCCAGTAGTAGCTCCCTAGAGCGGACCTACGAGCAGTACTTC,CASSSSLERTYEQYF
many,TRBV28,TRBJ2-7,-,TGTGCCAGCAGGGCGGGAACCTACGAGCAGTACTTC,CASRAGTYEQYF
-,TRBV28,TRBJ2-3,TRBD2,TGTGCCAGCAGTTTACTGGCGGGAGAGGACCCCCCCACAGATACGCAGTATTTT,CASSLLAGEDPPTDTQYF
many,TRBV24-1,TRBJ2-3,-,TGTGCCACCAGTGGTTCCAGGATCTTCACAGATACGCAGTATTTT,CATSGSRIFTDTQYF
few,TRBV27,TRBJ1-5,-,TGTGCCAGCAGTTTGGTATGGAGCAATCAGCCCCAGCATTTT,CASSLVWSNQPQHF
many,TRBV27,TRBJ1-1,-,TGTGCCAGCAGAGCAGGAGGCACTGAAGCTTTCTTT,CASRAGGTEAFF
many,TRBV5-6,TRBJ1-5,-,TGTGCCAGCAGCTCGTGGACGGTGAGCAATCAGCCCCAGCATTTT,CASSSWTVSNQPQHF
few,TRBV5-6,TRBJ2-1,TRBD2,TGTGCCAGCAGCTTTAGCGGGGGGGACTTGCGATACAATGAGCAGTTCTTC,CASSFSGGDLRYNEQFF
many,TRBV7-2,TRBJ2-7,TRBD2,TGTGCCAGCAGCTTATCCCCTAGCGGGGCGGGGTACGAGCAGTACTTC,CASSLSPSGAGYEQYF
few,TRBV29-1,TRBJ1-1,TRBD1,TGCAGCGTTGGTGGGGCGGGGACAGGGGTAGACACTGAAGCTTTCTTT,CSVGGAGTGVDTEAFF
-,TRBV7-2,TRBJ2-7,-,TGTGCCAGCAGCTTGCGGAACAGGGCCGTTGGATACGAGCAGTACTTC,CASSLRNRAVGYEQYF
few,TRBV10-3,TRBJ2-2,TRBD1,TGTGCCATCAGTGAAACGGGACAGGTGACCGGGGAGCTGTTTTTT,CAISETGQVTGELFF
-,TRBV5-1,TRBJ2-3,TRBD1,TGCGCCAGCAGCGTGGGACAGGGGGCGGCAGATACGCAGTATTTT,CASSVGQGAADTQYF
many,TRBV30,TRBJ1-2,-,TGTGCCTGGAGTGTAAACTATGGCTACACCTTC,CAWSVNYGYTF